Below, one TCR beta chain is given with its context. This entry belongs to a study of patients and donors after allogeneic stem cell transplantation. Each CDR3 protein is one row after TCRdb ran MiXCR on the RT-PCR reads. Found here are about 160,000 distinct CDR3 sequences, over 30% of them singletons; the top ten hold 40% to 55%. This CDR3 contains 13 residues. The germline V and J ends were trimmed by 4 bases and 15 bases, with 19 bases remaining between them. Germline V lookup: CDR1 MNHEY, CDR2 SMNVEV (reference sequence). Sequencing used blood, either unsorted or a sorted T cell fraction (not recorded which). J is TRBJ2-1 and V is TRBV27, with D perhaps matching TRBD2 (6 bases). The TCR sequence derives from a human donor who was either an allogeneic HSCT recipient or a stem cell or donor lymphocyte infusion donor (not recorded which). It is not recorded whose cells these are; they may come from a transplant donor. The CDR3 nucleotides read TGTGCCAGCAGTTCCCTAGGAGGGGTGAATGGGTTCTTC. It is translated as CASSSLGGVNGFF.